This passage covers 7 T cell receptor beta chains from one sample sequenced in a study of blood T cell repertoires in COVID-19 (dated by TCRdb to about 2020). The library was obtained by the immunoSEQ multiplex PCR assay. This immuneACCESS table, as held by TCRdb, lists in-frame sequences with V and J called but not all clones. Of the missing ones, under half trace to an unresolved V gene in checked studies; the others have no known cause. The sample yields some 80,000 clones; 77% were counted once. 9.9% of the sample is taken by the ten largest. Sequencing used peripheral blood. These receptors came from a human donor in a cohort sampled during active COVID-19.

CDR3 in amino acids: CASSSPPDRGGYTF. CDR3 nucleotide sequence: TGTGCCAGTAGTTCACCCCCCGACAGGGGGGGCTACACCTTC. V and J are TRBV19 and TRBJ1-2; 9 bases are a match to TRBD1. The CDR3 covers 14 residues. The J segment lost 8 bases and the V segment lost 5 bases, leaving 9 bases of the junction unmatched. CDR1 is LNHDA and CDR2 is SQIVND in the germline V gene (reference sequence).

The genes are TRBV30 and TRBJ2-3; unclear D gene. The CDR3 extends over 13 amino acids. Germline CDR1 is GTSNPN and CDR2 is SVGIG (reference sequence). Between the trimmed V and J ends, which lost 4 bases and 2 bases, there was a span of 10 bases. The CDR3 DNA follows: TGTGCCTGGACCCCGAGATCCACAGATACGCAGTATTTT. Its protein is CAWTPRSTDTQYF.

The rearrangement links TRBV7-9 to TRBJ1-3; 8 bases match TRBD1. The CDR3 has 17 residues. Germline CDR1 reads SEHNR; CDR2 reads FQNEAQ (reference sequence). V was clipped by 1 base and J by 7 bases; unmatched bases: 12. CDR3 in DNA: TGTGCCAGCAGCTTAGTGGGAGGACAGGGAAGAGGGAACACCATATATTTT. Protein sequence: CASSLVGGQGRGNTIYF.

The chain is built from TRBV7-9 and TRBJ2-3; tentative D call: TRBD2 (6 bases). Germline V gene sequence: CDR1 SEHNR, CDR2 FQNEAQ (reference sequence). Trimming shortened V by 6 bases and J by 3 bases, and 7 bases separated the two germline ends. This CDR3 is 12 amino acids long. CDR3 in amino acids: CASRRETDTQYF. The CDR3 DNA reads as TGTGCCAGCAGACGGGAGACAGATACGCAGTATTTT.

This clone was seen only a few times. The V call is TRBV6-5, the J call TRBJ2-3; TRBD1 agrees at 9 bases. The length of the CDR3 is 14 residues. CDR1 and CDR2 from the germline V gene are MNHEY and SVGAGI. V was clipped by 6 bases and J by 1 base; unmatched bases: 2. CDR3 DNA sequence: TGTGCCAGCAGGTGGGACAGGGGCACAGATACGCAGTATTTT. Translation: CASRWDRGTDTQYF.

V and J are TRBV6-2 or TRBV6-3 and TRBJ2-6; D might be TRBD2 (6 bases). Trimming took off 2 bases at V and 4 bases at J, with 9 bases between the two ends. The CDR3 has 15 amino acids. Germline CDR1 and CDR2: MNHEY and SVGEGT. For the CDR3, the DNA is TGTGCCAGCAGTTACGGAGGGGTCGGGGCCAACGTCCTGACTTTC. This sequence encodes CASSYGGVGANVLTF.

The chain employs TRBV10-3 and TRBJ1-2, with TRBD1 matching 7 bases. Per germline, CDR1 ENHRY and CDR2 SYGVKD. The CDR3 spans 15 residues. V lost 0 bases and J lost 5; bases outside the gene matches: 6. The CDR3 sequence: CAISESSLQGYGYTF. The CDR3 DNA reads as TGTGCCATCAGTGAGTCATCACTACAGGGGTATGGCTACACCTTC.